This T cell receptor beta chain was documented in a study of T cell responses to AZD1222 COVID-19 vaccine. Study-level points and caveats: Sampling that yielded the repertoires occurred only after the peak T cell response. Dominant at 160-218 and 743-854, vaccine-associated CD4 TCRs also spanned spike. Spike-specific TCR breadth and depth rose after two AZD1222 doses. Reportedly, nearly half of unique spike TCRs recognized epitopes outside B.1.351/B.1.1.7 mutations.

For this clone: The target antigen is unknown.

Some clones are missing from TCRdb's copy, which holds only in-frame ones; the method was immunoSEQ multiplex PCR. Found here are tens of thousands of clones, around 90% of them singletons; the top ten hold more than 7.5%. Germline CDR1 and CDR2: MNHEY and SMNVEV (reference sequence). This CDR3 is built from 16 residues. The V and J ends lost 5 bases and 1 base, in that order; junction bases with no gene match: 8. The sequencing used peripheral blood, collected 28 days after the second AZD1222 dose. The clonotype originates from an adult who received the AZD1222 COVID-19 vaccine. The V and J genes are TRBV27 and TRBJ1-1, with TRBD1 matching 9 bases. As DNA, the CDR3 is TGTGCCAGCAGTCGTAATCGACAGGGGGGGAACACTGAAGCTTTCTTT. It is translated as CASSRNRQGGNTEAFF.